The clone carrying this TCR beta chain has at least ten counts. Its specificity is unknown. The investigators amplified TCR beta CDR3 regions from RNA transcripts. First-round RT-PCR with HTBI primers amplified the TCR CDR3 region. Each CDR3 protein gets one entry after TCRdb re-called the multiplex PCR reads with MiXCR. The table has 490,000 or so distinct CDR3 sequences, roughly 15% seen once. It was uncontrolled infection, other autoimmune disease, pregnancy or lactation that excluded patients. The sample belongs to a study of T cells in Graves' hyperthyroidism and ophthalmopathy. Study-wide points: Expanded thyroid clonotypes (above 0.001) were mostly also found in blood.

The origin of this receptor is a woman aged 25 to 39 with Graves' ophthalmopathy. The sequenced material came from blood.

The CDR3 region is CASSLAGLGKGQPQHF. CDR3 nucleotide sequence: TGTGCCAGCAGTTTGGCGGGATTAGGGAAGGGTCAGCCCCAGCATTTT. The genes are TRBV28 and TRBJ1-5; D gene unclear. The CDR3 covers 16 residues. The germline CDR1 and CDR2 sequences are MDHEN and SYDVKM. Trimming took off 3 bases at V and 6 bases at J, with 18 bases between the two ends.